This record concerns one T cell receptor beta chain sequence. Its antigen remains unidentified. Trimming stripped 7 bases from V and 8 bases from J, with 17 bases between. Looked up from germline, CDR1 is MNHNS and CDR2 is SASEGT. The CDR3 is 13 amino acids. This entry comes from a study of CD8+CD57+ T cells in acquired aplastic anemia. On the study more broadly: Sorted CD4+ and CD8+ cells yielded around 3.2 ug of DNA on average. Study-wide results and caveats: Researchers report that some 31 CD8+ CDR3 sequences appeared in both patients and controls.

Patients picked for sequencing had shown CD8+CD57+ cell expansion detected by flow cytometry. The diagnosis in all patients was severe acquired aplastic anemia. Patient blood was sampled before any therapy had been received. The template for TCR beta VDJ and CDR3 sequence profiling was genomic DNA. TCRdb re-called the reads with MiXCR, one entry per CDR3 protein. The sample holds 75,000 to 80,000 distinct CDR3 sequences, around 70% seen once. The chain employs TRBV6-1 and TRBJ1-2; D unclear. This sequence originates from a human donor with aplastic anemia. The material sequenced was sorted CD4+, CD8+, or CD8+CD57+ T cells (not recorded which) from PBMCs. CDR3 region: CASTSREGKGYTF. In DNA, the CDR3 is TGTGCCAGCACCTCAAGGGAGGGAAAAGGCTACACCTTC.